In this sample, the clone carrying this T cell receptor (beta chain) turned up a few times. Its matching antigen is unknown. The data are from a study of regulatory T cells in long-lasting Graves disease. The study's findings and limits: Sharing of public clonotypes was greater in persistent patients (2,741) than in new patients (around 1,000).

Time point denoted: persistent/refractory GD, antithyroid drugs over 5 years with positive TRAb. PBMCs provided the RNA from which the TCR library was made. To make TCR beta libraries, researchers used iRepertoire HTBI primers and Arm-PCR of CDR3 regions. TCRdb fed the multiplex PCR reads into MiXCR, producing one record per CDR3 protein. The sample holds some 370,000 distinct CDR3 sequences, 20% to 25% seen once. This sequence was found in a woman aged 35 to 49 with Graves disease. Here the sequenced sample was peripheral blood mononuclear cells (PBMCs), taken when the disease was refractory, from a patient treated with antithyroid drugs.

The CDR3 nucleotides are TGCGCCAGCAGCTTGGTTCAGTCCTACGAGCAGTACTTC. Residues: CASSLVQSYEQYF. This sequence joins TRBV5-1 and TRBJ2-7; D is undetermined. The V gene lost 0 bases and the J gene lost 1 base, with 5 bases spanning the gap. The CDR3 has 13 amino acids. Per germline, CDR1 SGHRS and CDR2 YFSETQ.